Shown below are 29 T cell receptor beta chains from a single sample sequenced in a study of cytomegalovirus exposure and HLA in healthy donors (dated by TCRdb to about 2017). Library prep was done by the immunoSEQ multiplex PCR assay. For the multiplex PCR, a mixture combining 60 forward primers for TCR Vbeta segments and 13 reverse primers for TCR Jbeta segments was used. Held by TCRdb, this immuneACCESS table contains in-frame sequences only and omits some clones. Under half of the omission traces to an unresolved V gene where checked; the cause of the rest is unknown. Counted in this sample were 120,000 to 150,000 clones; 72% of them appeared once. The ten biggest clones cover less than 2.5% of the sample. The source material was PBMCs. The receptors originated from a man in his forties in good health and CMV-seronegative.

The chain couples TRBV27 to TRBJ1-5; 8 nucleotides align to TRBD1. The J segment lost 3 bases and the V segment lost 5 bases, leaving 6 bases of the junction unmatched. This CDR3 region has 15 residues. Germline values: CDR1 MNHEY, CDR2 SMNVEV (reference sequence). Here the CDR3 DNA reads TGTGCCAGCAGTGGGGAGGACAGGGTCAATCAGCCCCAGCATTTT. It encodes CASSGEDRVNQPQHF.

The sample holds one count of this clone. The V and J genes are TRBV19 and TRBJ2-3, with 7 nucleotides matching TRBD1. J lost 0 bases, V lost 7 bases, and 7 bases had no gene match. Germline V lookup: CDR1 LNHDA, CDR2 SQIVND (reference sequence). This CDR3 region has 15 residues. CDR3 in amino acids: CASTTGDSSTDTQYF. Written as DNA, the CDR3 is TGTGCCAGTACCACCGGGGACAGTAGCACAGATACGCAGTATTTT.

As DNA, the CDR3 is TGTGCCATCAGTGATCCCCAGGGGAATGACTATGGCTACACCTTC. Residues: CAISDPQGNDYGYTF. This chain joins TRBV10-3 and TRBJ1-2, with TRBD1 as a possible D gene (6 bases). This CDR3 is 15 amino acids long. V lost 3 bases and J lost 3, with 14 bases in between. Germline V CDR1 and CDR2: ENHRY, SYGVKD.

The chain combines TRBV6-5 with TRBJ1-6; 9 bases align to TRBD1. The trim removed 5 bases at V and 8 bases at J, leaving 4 bases unmatched. From germline, CDR1 is MNHEY and CDR2 SVGAGI. The CDR3 extends over 14 amino acids. CDR3 sequence: CASSRRDRDSPLHF. The DNA for the CDR3 is TGTGCCAGCAGTCGCCGGGACAGGGATTCACCCCTCCACTTT.

This rearrangement joins TRBV28 to TRBJ1-5; no clear D gene. CDR1 is MDHEN and CDR2 is SYDVKM in the germline V gene. Trimming left V 4 bases short and J 2 bases short, with 9 bases between. This CDR3 spans 14 amino acids. The chain's CDR3 is CASSSGYGNQPQHF. CDR3 in DNA: TGTGCCAGCAGTTCAGGCTACGGCAATCAGCCCCAGCATTTT.

This clone has just a few counts. This CDR3 reads CASSYGTSGYTDTQYF. The CDR3 DNA follows: TGTGCCAGCAGTTACGGGACTAGCGGTTACACAGATACGCAGTATTTT. The V gene is TRBV13, the J gene TRBJ2-3, with 11 bases lining up with TRBD2. From germline, CDR1 is PRHDT and CDR2 FYEKMQ (reference sequence). Losses at the gene ends were 6 bases for V and 2 bases for J; bases not matched to a gene: 7. This CDR3 has 16 residues.

V is TRBV5-1 and J is TRBJ1-1; D unresolved. The CDR3 length is 14 residues. Germline CDR1 SGHRS, CDR2 YFSETQ. Trimming took off 3 bases at V and 0 bases at J, with 9 bases between the two ends. CDR3 sequence (DNA): TGCGCCAGCAGCTCGACATACATGAACACTGAAGCTTTCTTT. Residues: CASSSTYMNTEAFF. The full variable domain, completed using reference TRBV5-1 and TRBJ1-1, is KAGVTQTPRYLIKTRGQQVTLSCSPISGHRSVSWYQQTPGQGLQFLFEYFSETQRNKGNFPGRFSGRQFSNSRSEMNVSTLELGDSALYLCASSSTYMNTEAFFGQGTRLTVV.

This chain uses TRBV5-1 with TRBJ2-1, with TRBD2 matching 13 bases. Trimming cost V 1 base and J 9 bases; bases outside gene matches: 13. CDR1 is SGHRS and CDR2 is YFSETQ in the germline V gene. The CDR3 runs to 18 residues. CDR3 residues: CASSLSLAGGRGLPEQFF. In DNA form, the CDR3 reads TGCGCCAGCAGCTTGTCACTAGCGGGGGGGCGTGGACTCCCTGAGCAGTTCTTC.

This rearrangement joins TRBV9 to TRBJ1-2, with TRBD1 as a possible D gene (6 bases). V was cut by 4 bases and J by 5 bases, with 15 bases left in between. Germline assignment: CDR1 SGDLS and CDR2 YYNGEE. The CDR3 runs to 14 residues. The CDR3 DNA follows: TGTGCCAGCAGCCCTTGGGACAAGGAATATGGCTACACCTTC. This codes for CASSPWDKEYGYTF.

The V and J genes are TRBV5-1 and TRBJ2-2; D gene ambiguous. Germline V gene lookup returns CDR1 SGHRS and CDR2 YFSETQ. Between the trimmed V and J ends, which lost 0 bases and 2 bases, there was a span of 8 bases. The CDR3 contains 15 residues. CDR3 residues: CASSLGQTNTGELFF. CDR3 in DNA: TGCGCCAGCAGCTTGGGGCAGACAAACACCGGGGAGCTGTTTTTT.

The rearrangement links TRBV4-3 to TRBJ2-7, with D unclear. The V and J ends lost 0 bases and 0 bases respectively, with 12 bases between them. Germline V gives CDR1 LGHNA, CDR2 YSLEER. This CDR3 is built from 16 residues. The CDR3 nucleotides read TGCGCCAGCAGCCAAGATTCGGGTTACACCTCCTACGAGCAGTACTTC. Its protein is CASSQDSGYTSYEQYF.

V is TRBV6-5 and J is TRBJ1-4; 7 bases agree with TRBD1. Germline CDR1 is MNHEY and CDR2 is SVGAGI. With 6 bases clipped from V and 4 bases from J, the junction kept 5 bases outside the gene matches. This CDR3 has 14 amino acids. Here the CDR3 DNA reads TGTGCCAGCAGCCGGGACAGCATTAATGAAAAACTGTTTTTT. Translation: CASSRDSINEKLFF.

The chain uses TRBV6-5 and TRBJ1-2; D possibly corresponds to TRBD1 (6 bases). The CDR3 totals 14 residues. V was clipped by 5 bases and J by 3 bases, with 13 bases between them. CDR1 is MNHEY and CDR2 is SVGAGI in the germline V gene. CDR3 loop: CASSGGGVHYGYTF. The CDR3 bases are TGTGCCAGCAGTGGAGGGGGGGTCCACTATGGCTACACCTTC.

The V gene is TRBV5-4, the J gene TRBJ2-1; 13 bases are shared with TRBD2. CDR3 length: 14 residues. CDR1 and CDR2 from the germline V gene are SGHNT and YYREEE (reference sequence). With V trimmed by 3 bases and J by 7 bases, 1 base remained unmatched. In DNA, the CDR3 is TGTGCCAGCAGCTCGACTAGCGGGAGGAATGAGCAGTTCTTC. Translating it yields CASSSTSGRNEQFF.

This chain joins TRBV7-9 and TRBJ2-7; TRBD1 aligns across 7 bases. The CDR3 sequence is 15 residues long. Germline-derived CDR1 and CDR2 are SEHNR and FQNEAQ (reference sequence). V gave up 1 base and J gave up 2 bases; unmatched junction bases: 5. The CDR3, as DNA: TGTGCCAGCAGCTTAGGAGGGACAGTCCCCTACGAGCAGTACTTC. Its translation: CASSLGGTVPYEQYF.

The chain carries TRBV9 and TRBJ1-2; no definite D call. Germline assignment: CDR1 SGDLS and CDR2 YYNGEE. The ends were cut back, 5 bases at V and 3 bases at J, with 20 bases in the middle. The length of the CDR3 is 16 residues. Here the CDR3 DNA reads TGTGCCAGCAGTGACCCAGCGGGAGGCGCCCACTATGGCTACACCTTC. Translating it yields CASSDPAGGAHYGYTF.

This clone has only a few counts. The chain has TRBV5-6 and TRBJ2-7; possibly TRBD1 for D (6 bases). The germline V gene encodes CDR1 SGHDT and CDR2 YYEEEE. Trimming stripped 4 bases from V and 4 bases from J, with 18 bases between. The CDR3 consists of 15 residues. The CDR3 spells CASSHHGRGEYEQYF. The CDR3 DNA reads TGTGCCAGCAGCCACCATGGCAGGGGCGAGTACGAGCAGTACTTC.

The chain uses TRBV19 and TRBJ2-7; no reliable D call. The CDR3 spans 14 residues. V lost 3 bases and J lost 5, with 14 bases in between. Germline CDR1 and CDR2: LNHDA and SQIVND (reference sequence). The DNA of the CDR3 is TGTGCCAGTAGTATCGGTTCGGTTTTGGACGAGCAGTACTTC. This gives the protein CASSIGSVLDEQYF.

The chain carries TRBV6-1 and TRBJ2-7; D might be TRBD2 (5 bases). Germline loops: CDR1 MNHNS, CDR2 SASEGT. V lost 2 bases and J 0 bases, leaving 11 bases between the germline ends. The CDR3 contains 15 residues. The CDR3: CASSEFEGLSYEQYF. CDR3 sequence (DNA): TGTGCCAGCAGTGAATTCGAGGGCCTCTCCTACGAGCAGTACTTC.

This clone was detected once. The chain employs TRBV29-1 and TRBJ2-2; TRBD2 might be the D (7 bases). Germline-derived CDR1 and CDR2 are SQVTM and ANQGSEA. This CDR3 comprises 13 residues. Trimming stripped 6 bases from V and 7 bases from J, with 15 bases between. In DNA form, the CDR3 reads TGCAGCGTCCGAGGGGGGGGGCACGGGGAGCTGTTTTTT. Translated: CSVRGGGHGELFF.

V and J are TRBV6-5 and TRBJ2-1, with 8 bases lining up with TRBD2. The germline gives CDR1 MNHEY, CDR2 SVGAGI. This CDR3 region has 15 residues. V lost 2 bases to trimming and J lost 7 bases; unmatched junction nucleotides: 7. The chain's CDR3 is CASSYASGRGNEQFF. DNA of the CDR3: TGTGCCAGCAGTTACGCCAGCGGGAGAGGGAATGAGCAGTTCTTC.

Note on this clone: The sample holds other DNA sequences that translate to the same CDR3. The chain has TRBV10-3 and TRBJ2-2, with TRBD1 matching 7 bases. V shed 2 bases, J shed 4 bases, and the junction held 1 base outside the gene matches. CDR1 ENHRY and CDR2 SYGVKD come from the germline V gene. The CDR3 is 14 amino acids. CDR3 amino acids: CAISETGATGELFF. For the CDR3, the DNA is TGTGCCATCAGTGAGACAGGGGCCACCGGGGAGCTGTTTTTT.

This clone was observed a few times. CDR3 residues: CASGKGQEVDEQYF. The CDR3 DNA reads as TGTGCTAGTGGTAAGGGACAGGAGGTGGACGAGCAGTACTTC. V and J are TRBV12-5 and TRBJ2-7; 8 nucleotides agree with TRBD1. The CDR3 covers 14 residues. Trimming removed 5 bases from V and 5 bases from J; junction bases left unmatched: 8. The germline CDR1 and CDR2 sequences are LGHNT and FRNRAP.

The V gene is TRBV4-2, the J gene TRBJ1-2, with a weak D call TRBD1 (6 bases). The CDR3 runs to 14 residues. V was shortened by 3 bases and J by 6 bases, with 14 bases between the two germline ends. Germline lookup yields CDR1 LGHNA and CDR2 YNFKEQ. CDR3 nucleotide sequence: TGTGCCAGCAGCCATGAAGGGGCAGGGGATGGCTACACCTTC. Encoded protein: CASSHEGAGDGYTF.

The chain has TRBV7-3 and TRBJ2-2; 9 bases align to TRBD2. The ends lost 7 bases at V and 2 bases at J; junction bases unmatched: 5. The CDR3 has 15 residues. Germline CDR1 and CDR2: SGHTA and FQGTGA. The CDR3 spells CASKRGASNTGELFF. The DNA for the CDR3 is TGTGCCAGCAAGCGGGGGGCATCTAACACCGGGGAGCTGTTTTTT.

The chain is built from TRBV6-5 and TRBJ1-6; D is possibly TRBD1 (5 bases). Trimming cost V 7 bases and J 5 bases, with 12 bases left between them. Looked up from germline, CDR1 is MNHEY and CDR2 is SVGAGI. This CDR3 is 14 amino acids long. CDR3 residues: CASNRGNDNSPLHF. CDR3 in DNA: TGTGCCAGCAACCGGGGGAACGATAATTCACCCCTCCACTTT.

This clone was observed a handful of times. V is TRBV29-1 and J is TRBJ2-1; 10 bases match TRBD2. The junction had 5 bases not matched to a gene; V was cut back by 6 bases and J by 3 bases. CDR3 length: 14 amino acids. Germline V gives CDR1 SQVTM, CDR2 ANQGSEA. CDR3: CSVHSGGYYNEQFF. The CDR3 coding sequence is TGCAGCGTCCATAGCGGGGGGTACTACAATGAGCAGTTCTTC.

A few counts support this clone. The J gene is TRBJ1-2, the V gene TRBV7-9; possibly TRBD1 for D (6 bases). Germline V gene data show CDR1 as SEHNR and CDR2 as FQNEAQ (reference sequence). The CDR3 runs to 13 residues. Trimming removed 3 bases at V and 6 bases at J, with 11 bases between. Here the CDR3 reads CASSFGQIHGYTF. The CDR3 region has the DNA TGTGCCAGCAGCTTCGGACAGATCCATGGCTACACCTTC. The full variable domain, with the rest looked up from reference TRBV7-9 and TRBJ1-2, is DTGVSQNPRHKITKRGQNVTFRCDPISEHNRLYWYRQTLGQGPEFLTYFQNEAQLEKSRLLSDRFSAERPKGSFSTLEIQRTEQGDSAMYLCASSFGQIHGYTFGSGTRLTVV.

The chain has TRBV6-1 and TRBJ2-7, with 9 positions matching TRBD2. The J segment lost 3 bases and the V segment lost 5 bases, leaving 8 bases of the junction unmatched. Germline lookup yields CDR1 MNHNS and CDR2 SASEGT. The CDR3 loop spans 15 amino acids. This CDR3 is CASSLLLAGYYEQYF. The CDR3 nucleotides are TGTGCCAGCAGTCTTCTACTAGCGGGTTACTACGAGCAGTACTTC.